Sequencing of this T cell receptor (beta chain) was carried out in a study of blood T cell repertoires in COVID-19. Trimming took 1 base from V and 10 from J; bases not matched to a gene: 8. The CDR3 is 16 residues long. Per germline, CDR1 SGHAT and CDR2 FQNNGV. Participants, about 18 to 100 years old, spanned more than 20 US areas. In Cohort 3, a recovered donor had either two negative PCRs, clearance, or symptom resolution. TCRdb keeps only in-frame clones here, not all; method: immunoSEQ multiplex PCR. This sample carries approximately 440,000 clones, about nine tenths of them seen once, and the ten largest clones take 0.7%.

The receptor comes from a woman younger than 35 who had recovered from COVID-19. The sample was PBMCs or T cells enriched from blood (not recorded which). The chain links TRBV11-2 to TRBJ1-6, with TRBD1 matching 9 bases. CDR3 loop: CASSLGGQGSGSPLHF. In DNA form, the CDR3 reads TGTGCCAGCAGCTTAGGGGGACAGGGCTCCGGCTCACCCCTCCACTTT.